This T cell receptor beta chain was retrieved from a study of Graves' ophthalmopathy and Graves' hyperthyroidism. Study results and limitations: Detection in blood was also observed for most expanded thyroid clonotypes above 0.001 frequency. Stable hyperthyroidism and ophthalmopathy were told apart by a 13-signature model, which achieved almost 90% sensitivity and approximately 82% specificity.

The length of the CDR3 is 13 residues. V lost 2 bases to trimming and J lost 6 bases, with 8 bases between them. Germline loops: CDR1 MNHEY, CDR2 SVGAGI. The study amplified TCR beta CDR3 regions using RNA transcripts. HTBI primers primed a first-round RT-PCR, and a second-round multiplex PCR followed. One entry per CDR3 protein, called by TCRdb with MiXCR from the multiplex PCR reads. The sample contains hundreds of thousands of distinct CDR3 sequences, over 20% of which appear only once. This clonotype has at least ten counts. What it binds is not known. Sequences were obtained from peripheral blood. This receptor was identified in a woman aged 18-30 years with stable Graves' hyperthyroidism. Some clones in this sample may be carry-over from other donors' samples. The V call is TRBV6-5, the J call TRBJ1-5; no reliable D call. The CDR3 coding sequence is TGTGCCAGCAGTTACACGAGGGTTCAGCCCCAGCATTTT. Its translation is CASSYTRVQPQHF.